One TCR beta chain is described in this entry. The antigen is unknown. This entry belongs to a study of regulatory T cells. Study observations and caveats: Regulatory T cells showed the strongest V-J pair restriction and V/J gene skewing among patient repertoires. In CD3G-deficient patients, conventional CD4+ T cells were enriched for hydrophobic CDR3 residues at positions 6 and 7.

Primers: 52 TRBV forward and 13 TRBJ reverse. Sequencing used immunoSEQ multiplex PCR; TCRdb keeps in-frame clones, though not all of them. The sample has 30,000 to 40,000 clones, about 93% seen once. The ends were cut back, 3 bases at V and 4 bases at J, with 15 bases in the middle. CDR3 size: 15 residues. The germline gives CDR1 MDHEN, CDR2 SYDVKM. Patients, 2 to 39 years old, had expanded memory T-cell proportions. V and J are TRBV28 and TRBJ1-1, with unresolved D. The sample consisted of conventional CD4+ T cells sorted from blood. This receptor was obtained from a child aged 2-15 years with CD3G deficiency. CDR3 coding DNA: TGTGCCAGCAGTTTTTGGTCGGGTCGTAGCACTGAAGCTTTCTTT. Protein sequence: CASSFWSGRSTEAFF. The whole variable domain, remainder taken from reference TRBV28 and TRBJ1-1, is DVKVTQSSRYLVKRTGEKVFLECVQDMDHENMFWYRQDPGLGLRLIYFSYDVKMKEKGDIPEGYSVSREKKERFSLILESASTNQTSMYLCASSFWSGRSTEAFFGQGTRLTVV.